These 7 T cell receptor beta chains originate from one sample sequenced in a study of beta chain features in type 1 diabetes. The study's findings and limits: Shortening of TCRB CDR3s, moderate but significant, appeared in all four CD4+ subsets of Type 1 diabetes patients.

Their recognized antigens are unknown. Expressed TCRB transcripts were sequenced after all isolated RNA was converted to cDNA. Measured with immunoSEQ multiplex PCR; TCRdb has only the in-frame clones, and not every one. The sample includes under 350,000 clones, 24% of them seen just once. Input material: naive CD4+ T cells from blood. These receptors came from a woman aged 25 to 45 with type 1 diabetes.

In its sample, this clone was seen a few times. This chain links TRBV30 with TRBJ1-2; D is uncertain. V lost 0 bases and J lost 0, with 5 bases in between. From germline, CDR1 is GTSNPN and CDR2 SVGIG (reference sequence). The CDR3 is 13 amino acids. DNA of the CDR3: TGTGCCTGGAGTGTACAGACTAACTATGGCTACACCTTC. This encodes CAWSVQTNYGYTF.

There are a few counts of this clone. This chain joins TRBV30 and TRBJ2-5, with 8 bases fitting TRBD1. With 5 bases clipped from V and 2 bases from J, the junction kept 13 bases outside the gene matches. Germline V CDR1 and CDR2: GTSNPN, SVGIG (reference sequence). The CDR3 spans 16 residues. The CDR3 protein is CAWALGQASLQETQYF. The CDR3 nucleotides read TGTGCCTGGGCTTTGGGACAGGCAAGTCTACAAGAGACCCAGTACTTC.

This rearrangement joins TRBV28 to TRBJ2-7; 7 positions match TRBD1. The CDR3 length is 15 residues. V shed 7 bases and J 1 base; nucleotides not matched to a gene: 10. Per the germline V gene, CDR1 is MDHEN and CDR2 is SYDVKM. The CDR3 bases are TGTGCCAGCATCCCCGGGACAGCCAGTTCCTACGAGCAGTACTTC. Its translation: CASIPGTASSYEQYF. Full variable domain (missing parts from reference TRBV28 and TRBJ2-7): DVKVTQSSRYLVKRTGEKVFLECVQDMDHENMFWYRQDPGLGLRLIYFSYDVKMKEKGDIPEGYSVSREKKERFSLILESASTNQTSMYLCASIPGTASSYEQYFGPGTRLTVT.

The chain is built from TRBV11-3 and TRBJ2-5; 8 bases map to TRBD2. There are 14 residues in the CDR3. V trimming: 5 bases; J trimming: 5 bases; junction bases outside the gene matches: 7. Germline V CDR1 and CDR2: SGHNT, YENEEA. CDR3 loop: CASSPREGLETQYF. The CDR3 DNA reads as TGTGCCAGCAGCCCTCGGGAGGGCCTTGAGACCCAGTACTTC.

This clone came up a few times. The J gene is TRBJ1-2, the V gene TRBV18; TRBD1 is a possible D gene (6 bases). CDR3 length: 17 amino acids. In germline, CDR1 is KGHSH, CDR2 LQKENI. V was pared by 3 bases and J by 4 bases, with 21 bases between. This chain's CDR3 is CASSPNGARGSSYGYTF. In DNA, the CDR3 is TGTGCCAGCTCACCGAACGGGGCCAGGGGATCCTCCTATGGCTACACCTTC.

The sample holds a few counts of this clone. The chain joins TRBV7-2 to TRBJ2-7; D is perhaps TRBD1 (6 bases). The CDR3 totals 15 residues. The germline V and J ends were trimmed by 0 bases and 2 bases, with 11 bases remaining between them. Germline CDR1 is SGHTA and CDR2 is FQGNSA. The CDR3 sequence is CASSLASGAPYEQYF. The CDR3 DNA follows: TGTGCCAGCAGCTTAGCCTCAGGGGCCCCCTACGAGCAGTACTTC.

The CDR3 DNA sequence: TGTGCCAGCAGCAGCCGGGACTTAGACGATGAGCAGTTCTTC. Its translation: CASSSRDLDDEQFF. This chain joins TRBV9 and TRBJ2-1; D might be TRBD2 (6 bases). Germline V gene data show CDR1 as SGDLS and CDR2 as YYNGEE. Trimming removed 4 bases from V and 8 bases from J, with 16 bases in between. CDR3 length: 14 residues.